This T cell receptor (beta chain) was observed in a study of graft-versus-host responses after intestinal transplantation. Study overall: Recipients got multivisceral, liver-intestinal, or isolated intestinal transplants. Recipients were all induced with anti-thymocyte globulin, then given tacrolimus and steroids for about 3 years.

Study observations and caveats: Allografts from individuals with graft-donor T cell macrochimerism displayed high graft-versus-host to host-versus-graft clonal ratios. GvH clonotypes were identified within recipient marrow, with a subset emerging first in ileum or blood.

The CDR3 spans 14 residues. V dropped 7 bases and J dropped 2; count of bases not matched to a gene: 3. Germline CDR1 reads SGHVS; CDR2 reads FQNEAQ. Profiling relied on immunoSEQ multiplex PCR, and the TCRdb table lists in-frame clones only, not all of them. This sample has under 75,000 clones, with 90% found just once. As for this clone: Its target is not known.

The source is a human donor who was the organ donor for an intestinal transplant. Here the sequenced sample was unstimulated CD8+ T cells sorted from spleen or lymph node cells, taken before transplant. The chain uses TRBV7-8 and TRBJ2-1; TRBD1 agrees at 9 bases. CDR3 in DNA: TGTGCCAGCAAGAGACAGGGGGCCTACAATGAGCAGTTCTTC. Translation: CASKRQGAYNEQFF.